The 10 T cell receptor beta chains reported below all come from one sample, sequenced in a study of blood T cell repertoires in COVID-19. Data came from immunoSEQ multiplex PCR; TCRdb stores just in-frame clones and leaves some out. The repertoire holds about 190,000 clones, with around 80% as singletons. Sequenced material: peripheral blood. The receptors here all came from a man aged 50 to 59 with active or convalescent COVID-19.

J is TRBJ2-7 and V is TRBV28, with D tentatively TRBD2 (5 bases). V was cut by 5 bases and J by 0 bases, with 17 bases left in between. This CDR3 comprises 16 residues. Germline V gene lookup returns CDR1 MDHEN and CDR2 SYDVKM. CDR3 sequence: CASSPPTGMTSYEQYF. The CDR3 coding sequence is TGTGCCAGCAGTCCTCCGACCGGGATGACCTCCTACGAGCAGTACTTC.

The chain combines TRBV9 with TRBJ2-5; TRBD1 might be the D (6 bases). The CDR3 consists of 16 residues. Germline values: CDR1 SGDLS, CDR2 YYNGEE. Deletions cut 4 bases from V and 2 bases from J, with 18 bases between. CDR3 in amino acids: CASSPVGTYGQETQYF. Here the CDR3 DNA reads TGTGCCAGCAGCCCAGTAGGGACATACGGGCAAGAGACCCAGTACTTC.

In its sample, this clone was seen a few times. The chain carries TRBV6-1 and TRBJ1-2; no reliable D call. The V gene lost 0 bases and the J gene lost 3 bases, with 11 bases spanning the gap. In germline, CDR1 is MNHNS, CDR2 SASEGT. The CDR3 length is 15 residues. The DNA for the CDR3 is TGTGCCAGCAGTGAAGCGCCTTTCGGGGACTATGGCTACACCTTC. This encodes CASSEAPFGDYGYTF.

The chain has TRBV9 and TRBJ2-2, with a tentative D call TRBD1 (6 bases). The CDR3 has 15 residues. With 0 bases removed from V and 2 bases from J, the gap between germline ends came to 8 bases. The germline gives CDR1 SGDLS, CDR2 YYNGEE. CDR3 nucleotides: TGTGCCAGCAGCGTAGAGGGACAAAACACCGGGGAGCTGTTTTTT. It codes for CASSVEGQNTGELFF.

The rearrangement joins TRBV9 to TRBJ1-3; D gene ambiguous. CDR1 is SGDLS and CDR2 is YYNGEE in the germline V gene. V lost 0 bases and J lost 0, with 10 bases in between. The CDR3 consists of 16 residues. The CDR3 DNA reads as TGTGCCAGCAGCGTAGGGACTCCTGGCTCTGGAAACACCATATATTTT. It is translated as CASSVGTPGSGNTIYF.

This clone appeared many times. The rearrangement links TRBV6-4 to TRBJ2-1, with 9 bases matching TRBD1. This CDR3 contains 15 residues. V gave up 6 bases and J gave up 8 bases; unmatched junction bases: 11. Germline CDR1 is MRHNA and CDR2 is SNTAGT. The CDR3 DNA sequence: TGTGCCAGCAGCAGTACCGGGACAGGGTCCGATGAGCAGTTCTTC. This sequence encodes CASSSTGTGSDEQFF.

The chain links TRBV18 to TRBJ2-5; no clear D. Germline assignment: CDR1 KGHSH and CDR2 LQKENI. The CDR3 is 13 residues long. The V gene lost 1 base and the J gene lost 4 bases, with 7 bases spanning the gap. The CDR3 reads CASSPRTGETQYF. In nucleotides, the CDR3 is TGTGCCAGCTCACCACGCACCGGAGAGACCCAGTACTTC.

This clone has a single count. The DNA of the CDR3 is TGTGCCAGCAGCACCCGGACAGGGCTGACTGAAGCTTTCTTT. It is translated as CASSTRTGLTEAFF. V and J are TRBV3-1 (or the pseudogene TRBV3-2) and TRBJ1-1; 8 bases map to TRBD1. The CDR3 runs to 14 residues. Germline CDR1 and CDR2: LGHDT and YNNKEL (reference sequence). Trimming took 5 bases from V and 5 from J; bases not matched to a gene: 7.

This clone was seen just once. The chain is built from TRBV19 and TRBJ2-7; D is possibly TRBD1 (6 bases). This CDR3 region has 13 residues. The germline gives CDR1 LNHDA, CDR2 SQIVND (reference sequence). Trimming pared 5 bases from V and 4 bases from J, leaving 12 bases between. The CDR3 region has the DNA TGTGCCAGTAGTGCCCAGGGGTCGTACGAGCAGTACTTC. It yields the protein CASSAQGSYEQYF.

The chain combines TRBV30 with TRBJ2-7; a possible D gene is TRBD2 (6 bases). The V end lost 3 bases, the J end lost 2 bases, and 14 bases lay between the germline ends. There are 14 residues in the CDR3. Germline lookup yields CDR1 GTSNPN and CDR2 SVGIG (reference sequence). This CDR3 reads CAWSLFGLTYEQYF. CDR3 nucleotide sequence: TGTGCCTGGAGCTTGTTCGGACTAACCTACGAGCAGTACTTC.